The 27 T cell receptor beta chains below come from one sample, sequenced in a study of OX40 agonist ivuxolimab in advanced cancers. Assay used: immunoSEQ multiplex PCR; TCRdb lists only in-frame clones, some missing. The sample carries more than 60,000 clones, about 77% recorded once. The source was CD4+ or CD8+ T cells sorted from blood, collected in a trial of the OX40 agonist ivuxolimab. The source of these receptors is an adult with an advanced solid tumor such as melanoma, head and neck, liver or kidney cancer.

V and J are TRBV5-5 and TRBJ1-2; the D is unclear. The CDR3 totals 15 residues. The V end was cut by 0 bases, the J end by 1 base, with 10 bases between. Germline loops: CDR1 SGHKS, CDR2 YYEKEE (reference sequence). Here the CDR3 DNA reads TGTGCCAGCAGCTTGGCTTTAGGAAATAACTATGGCTACACCTTC. It codes for CASSLALGNNYGYTF.

This clone has more than one count but fewer than ten. The chain is built from TRBV11-2 and TRBJ2-7; D remains ambiguous. CDR1 and CDR2 from the germline V gene are SGHAT and FQNNGV. Trimming took off 4 bases at V and 6 bases at J, with 7 bases between the two ends. This CDR3 is 11 amino acids long. The CDR3, as DNA: TGTGCCAGCAGCTCACAGCCCGAGCAGTACTTC. Translation gives CASSSQPEQYF.

This clone has only a few counts. This chain links TRBV5-6 with TRBJ1-2; 8 positions match TRBD1. The CDR3 has 15 amino acids. J gave up 4 bases and V 0 bases, and 5 bases lay outside the gene matches. Germline CDR1 is SGHDT and CDR2 is YYEEEE. DNA of the CDR3: TGTGCCAGCAGCTTGGAGACAGGGGTTTTCTATGGCTACACCTTC. It yields the protein CASSLETGVFYGYTF.

The chain has TRBV2 and TRBJ2-7, with D possibly being TRBD1 (6 bases). Trimming removed 2 bases at V and 6 bases at J, with 11 bases between. CDR3 length: 13 residues. Germline V gives CDR1 SNHLY, CDR2 FYNNEI. DNA of the CDR3: TGTGCCAGCAGTGAACAGGGGAGAGGCGAGCAGTACTTC. Amino acids: CASSEQGRGEQYF.

The chain recombines TRBV18 with TRBJ1-2; TRBD1 is a possible D gene (5 bases). The CDR3 is 13 residues long. Germline lookup yields CDR1 KGHSH and CDR2 LQKENI. The V and J ends lost 5 bases and 6 bases respectively, with 13 bases between them. For the CDR3, the DNA is TGTGCCAGCTCAGAACAGGAAATAGATGGCTACACCTTC. It yields the protein CASSEQEIDGYTF.

V and J are TRBV19 and TRBJ2-1; TRBD1 agrees at 8 bases. With 2 bases clipped from V and 3 bases from J, the junction kept 3 bases outside the gene matches. Germline assignment: CDR1 LNHDA and CDR2 SQIVND (reference sequence). CDR3 size: 15 residues. This chain's CDR3 is CASSILDRDYNEQFF. As DNA, the CDR3 is TGTGCCAGTAGTATACTGGACAGGGACTACAATGAGCAGTTCTTC. Drawing the rest from reference TRBV19 and TRBJ2-1, the complete variable domain is DGGITQSPKYLFRKEGQNVTLSCEQNLNHDAMYWYRQDPGQGLRLIYYSQIVNDFQKGDIAEGYSVSREKKESFPLTVTSAQKNPTAFYLCASSILDRDYNEQFFGPGTRLTVL.

The gene calls are TRBV6-5 and TRBJ2-7, with 7 bases aligning to TRBD1. The germline V gene encodes CDR1 MNHEY and CDR2 SVGAGI. The CDR3 consists of 13 residues. V was clipped by 4 bases and J by 5 bases; unmatched bases: 5. CDR3 sequence (DNA): TGTGCCAGCAGTTCGAACAGGGGCCACGAGCAGTACTTC. It encodes CASSSNRGHEQYF.

The CDR3 protein is CASMDGGKNIQYF. CDR3 nucleotides: TGTGCCAGCATGGATGGTGGGAAAAACATTCAGTACTTC. The chain uses TRBV6-1 and TRBJ2-4; D gene uncertain. V dropped 7 bases and J dropped 4 bases, with 11 bases sitting between them. The V gene's germline CDR1 is MNHNS and CDR2 SASEGT. The CDR3 length is 13 residues.

The table lists this clone with a count of one. The chain employs TRBV18 and TRBJ2-7; 9 bases align to TRBD1. V lost 0 bases and J lost 3; bases outside the gene matches: 3. The germline V gene has CDR1 KGHSH and CDR2 LQKENI. The CDR3 runs to 15 residues. In nucleotides, the CDR3 is TGTGCCAGCTCACCACCGGGACAGGGCGACTACGAGCAGTACTTC. Translating it yields CASSPPGQGDYEQYF.

The chain combines TRBV5-1 with TRBJ2-6; no definite D call. CDR3 length equals 14 residues. V was shortened by 1 base and J by 0 bases, with 2 bases between the two germline ends. CDR1 is SGHRS and CDR2 is YFSETQ in the germline V gene. Here the CDR3 reads CASSLYSGANVLTF. The DNA of the CDR3 is TGCGCCAGCAGCTTGTACTCTGGGGCCAACGTCCTGACTTTC.

CDR3 bases: TGTGCCTGGACGACAGTTATAACGAATTCACCCCTCCACTTT. It encodes CAWTTVITNSPLHF. This chain links TRBV30 with TRBJ1-6; D perhaps matches TRBD1 (5 bases). Germline-derived CDR1 and CDR2 are GTSNPN and SVGIG (reference sequence). Trimming left V 4 bases short and J 7 bases short, with 14 bases between. The CDR3 is 14 residues long.

This chain links TRBV6-5 with TRBJ2-6; D might be TRBD2 (5 bases). This CDR3 comprises 16 residues. In germline, CDR1 is MNHEY, CDR2 SVGAGI. The V and J ends lost 0 bases and 1 base respectively, with 7 bases between them. The CDR3 reads CASSYSRGSGANVLTF. Written as DNA, the CDR3 is TGTGCCAGCAGTTACTCGAGAGGGTCTGGGGCCAACGTCCTGACTTTC.

This clone has just a few counts. This chain links TRBV6-1 with TRBJ1-5; the D gene is possibly TRBD1 (5 bases). The CDR3 loop spans 16 amino acids. In germline, CDR1 is MNHNS, CDR2 SASEGT. V shed 2 bases and J shed 6 bases, with 17 bases lying between them. The CDR3 sequence: CASSEMFQGMGQPQHF. For the CDR3, the DNA is TGTGCCAGCAGTGAAATGTTTCAGGGAATGGGTCAGCCCCAGCATTTT.

J is TRBJ2-1 and V is TRBV7-2, with 8 bases identical to TRBD2. CDR3 length: 15 residues. Germline V gene lookup returns CDR1 SGHTA and CDR2 FQGNSA. V was pared by 1 base and J by 5 bases, with 4 bases of the junction left unmatched. DNA of the CDR3: TGTGCCAGCAGCTTAGACGGGGGGGCCCACAATGAGCAGTTCTTC. It translates to CASSLDGGAHNEQFF.

This clone was detected once. V usage is TRBV29-1 and J usage is TRBJ2-3; 11 positions match TRBD2. Germline CDR1 is SQVTM and CDR2 is ANQGSEA. The CDR3 loop spans 14 amino acids. V lost 7 bases to trimming and J lost 2 bases; unmatched junction nucleotides: 5. The CDR3 coding sequence is TGCAGCGCTCGACTAGCGGGATACACAGATACGCAGTATTTT. Translated: CSARLAGYTDTQYF.

The chain couples TRBV15 to TRBJ2-5, with D perhaps TRBD2 (5 bases). CDR1 is LNHNV, CDR2 YYDKDF, per germline (reference sequence). CDR3 size: 15 residues. V lost 0 bases and J 7 bases, leaving 15 bases between the germline ends. The CDR3 loop reads CATSRDTGFGRTQYF. CDR3 bases: TGTGCCACCAGCAGAGATACGGGGTTTGGGAGGACCCAGTACTTC.

The V call is TRBV7-9, the J call TRBJ1-2, with a tentative D call TRBD1 (5 bases). Germline lookup yields CDR1 SEHNR and CDR2 FQNEAQ (reference sequence). This CDR3 has 17 amino acids. V gave up 3 bases and J gave up 3 bases, with 20 bases separating them. CDR3 in DNA: TGTGCCAGCAGCTTGGGGGGAAGTGAGGGGAGGTACTATGGCTACACCTTC. Protein: CASSLGGSEGRYYGYTF.

This clone was seen a few times. The chain combines TRBV2 with TRBJ2-7; TRBD2 matches at 10 bases. This CDR3 contains 15 residues. CDR1 and CDR2 (germline): SNHLY, FYNNEI. The V and J ends lost 2 bases and 6 bases, in that order; junction bases with no gene match: 7. The CDR3 loop reads CASSERGLAGVEQYF. The CDR3 bases are TGTGCCAGCAGTGAAAGGGGGCTAGCGGGGGTCGAGCAGTACTTC. Full variable domain (outside the CDR3, taken from reference TRBV2 and TRBJ2-7): EPEVTQTPSHQVTQMGQEVILRCVPISNHLYFYWYRQILGQKVEFLVSFYNNEISEKSEIFDDQFSVERPDGSNFTLKIRSTKLEDSAMYFCASSERGLAGVEQYFGPGTRLTVT.

This clone was seen once. The chain couples TRBV5-4 to TRBJ2-7, with D possibly matching TRBD1 (5 bases). The CDR3 consists of 14 residues. V shed 0 bases and J shed 4 bases, with 11 bases lying between them. From germline, CDR1 is SGHNT and CDR2 YYREEE (reference sequence). The CDR3 reads CASSLADIPYEQYF. For the CDR3, the DNA is TGTGCCAGCAGCTTGGCGGACATTCCGTACGAGCAGTACTTC. Full variable domain (missing parts from reference TRBV5-4 and TRBJ2-7): ETGVTQSPTHLIKTRGQQVTLRCSSQSGHNTVSWYQQALGQGPQFIFQYYREEENGRGNFPPRFSGLQFPNYSSELNVNALELDDSALYLCASSLADIPYEQYFGPGTRLTVT.

The rearrangement links TRBV4-1 to TRBJ1-2; a weak D match, TRBD1 (6 bases). This CDR3 is 18 amino acids long. V lost 2 bases and J 4 bases, leaving 23 bases between the germline ends. The germline V gene encodes CDR1 MGHRA and CDR2 YSYEKL. In DNA form, the CDR3 reads TGCGCCAGCAGCCAATACCCCCGGGACATACGTAAGGGCTATGGCTACACCTTC. Its protein is CASSQYPRDIRKGYGYTF.

This clone was found a few times. The gene calls are TRBV23-1 and TRBJ2-3; perhaps TRBD1 as D (5 bases). TRBV23-1 is noted as an ORF with a role that remains uncertain. The CDR3 is 15 amino acids. The V end lost 4 bases, the J end lost 0 bases, and 11 bases lay between the germline ends. This chain's CDR3 is CASSPRTPSTDTQYF. CDR3 DNA: TGCGCCAGCAGTCCACGGACACCTAGCACAGATACGCAGTATTTT.

J is TRBJ2-2 and V is TRBV25-1, with TRBD2 identical over 7 bases. Losses at the gene ends were 3 bases for V and 5 bases for J; bases not matched to a gene: 6. This CDR3 region has 15 residues. CDR1 MGHDK and CDR2 SYGVNS come from the germline V gene. Written as DNA, the CDR3 is TGTGCCAGCAGTGAGCCAGCGGGGAGGACCGGGGAGCTGTTTTTT. Translation gives CASSEPAGRTGELFF.

This clone was counted only a few times. The gene calls are TRBV7-6 and TRBJ2-2; D unclear. Germline V CDR1 and CDR2: SGHVS, FNYEAQ. V lost 5 bases to trimming and J lost 5 bases, with 15 bases between them. The CDR3 is made up of 15 amino acids. The CDR3 DNA is TGTGCCAGCAGCCTGACCGGTTGGAGTACCGGGGAGCTGTTTTTT. Translating it yields CASSLTGWSTGELFF.

The gene calls are TRBV5-1 and TRBJ2-3; D ambiguous. This CDR3 has 16 residues. Germline loops: CDR1 SGHRS, CDR2 YFSETQ. The ends were cut back, 0 bases at V and 2 bases at J, with 13 bases in the middle. The CDR3 bases are TGCGCCAGCAGCTTGGCTTTTAAGGTGGACACAGATACGCAGTATTTT. Protein product: CASSLAFKVDTDTQYF.

This clone was counted a few times. The V and J genes are TRBV30 and TRBJ2-7; possibly TRBD1 for D (6 bases). CDR1 and CDR2 (germline): GTSNPN, SVGIG (reference sequence). The length of the CDR3 is 12 residues. V was cut by 2 bases and J by 3 bases, with 8 bases left in between. The CDR3 is CAWSLQGYEQYF. CDR3 coding DNA: TGTGCCTGGAGTTTACAGGGCTACGAGCAGTACTTC.

The chain is built from TRBV6-5 and TRBJ2-7; 10 bases match TRBD2. From germline, CDR1 is MNHEY and CDR2 SVGAGI. Trimming at V came to 2 bases and at J to 0 bases, leaving 1 base not matched to a gene. The CDR3 is 15 residues long. The CDR3 protein is CASSYIAGGSYEQYF. In nucleotides, the CDR3 is TGTGCCAGCAGTTACATAGCGGGGGGCTCCTACGAGCAGTACTTC.

The chain carries TRBV5-6 and TRBJ2-2, with TRBD2 as a possible D gene (5 bases). This CDR3 spans 18 amino acids. CDR1 and CDR2 (germline): SGHDT, YYEEEE. Trimming stripped 4 bases from V and 7 bases from J, with 26 bases between. The CDR3 DNA reads TGTGCCAGCAGCCATAAGCGGCGGGCGGGCGGCCTGGGCGGGGAGCTGTTTTTT. This gives the protein CASSHKRRAGGLGGELFF.